This T cell receptor (beta chain) originates from a study of CD8+ T cells in alopecia areata. Treatment reported: oral pan-JAK inhibitor, 5-10 mg twice daily. Punch biopsies of lesional scalp, plus peripheral blood, were taken from alopecia areata patients. Extracted RNA was reverse transcribed, and the resulting cDNA served as sequencing template. Measured with immunoSEQ multiplex PCR; TCRdb has only the in-frame clones, and not every one. The table shows approximately 200,000 clones, with roughly three fifths occurring only once. This CDR3 comprises 11 residues. Trimming cost V 4 bases and J 3 bases, with 4 bases left between them. Per germline, CDR1 SNHLY and CDR2 FYNNEI. General study results and limits: It was observed that many expanded lesional clones persisted in scalp and blood during tofacitinib.

This clone appeared a few times. Its specificity is unknown. Here the sequenced sample was CD4+ T cells sorted from blood, taken at week 4, from a patient treated with tofacitinib. The chain joins TRBV2 to TRBJ2-7; D is unclear. The source of this sequence is a human donor with alopecia areata. DNA for the CDR3: TGTGCCAGCAGTGTAAGCTACGAGCAGTACTTC. Amino acid sequence: CASSVSYEQYF. Full variable domain (outside the CDR3, taken from reference TRBV2 and TRBJ2-7): EPEVTQTPSHQVTQMGQEVILRCVPISNHLYFYWYRQILGQKVEFLVSFYNNEISEKSEIFDDQFSVERPDGSNFTLKIRSTKLEDSAMYFCASSVSYEQYFGPGTRLTVT.